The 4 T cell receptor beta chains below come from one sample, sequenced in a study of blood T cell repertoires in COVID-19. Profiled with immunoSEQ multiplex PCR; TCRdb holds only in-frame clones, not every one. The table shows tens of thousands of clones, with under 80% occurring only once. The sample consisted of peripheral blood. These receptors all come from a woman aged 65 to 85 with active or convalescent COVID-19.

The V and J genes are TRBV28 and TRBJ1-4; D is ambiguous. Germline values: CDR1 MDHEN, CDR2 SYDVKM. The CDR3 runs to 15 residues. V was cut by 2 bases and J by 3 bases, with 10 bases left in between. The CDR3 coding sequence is TGTGCCAGCAGTTTAGCCGGTGAACCTAATGAAAAACTGTTTTTT. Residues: CASSLAGEPNEKLFF.

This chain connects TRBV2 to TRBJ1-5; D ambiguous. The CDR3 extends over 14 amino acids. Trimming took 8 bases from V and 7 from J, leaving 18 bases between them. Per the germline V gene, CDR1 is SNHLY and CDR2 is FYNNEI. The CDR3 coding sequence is TGTGCCAGCTGCCCCGGGAGGGTAAACCAGCCCCAGCATTTT. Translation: CASCPGRVNQPQHF.

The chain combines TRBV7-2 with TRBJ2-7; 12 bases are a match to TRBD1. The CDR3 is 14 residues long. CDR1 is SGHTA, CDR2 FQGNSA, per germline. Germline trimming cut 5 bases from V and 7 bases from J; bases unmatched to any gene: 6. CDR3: CASSPGQGAREQYF. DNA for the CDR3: TGTGCCAGCAGCCCGGGACAGGGGGCTCGGGAGCAGTACTTC.

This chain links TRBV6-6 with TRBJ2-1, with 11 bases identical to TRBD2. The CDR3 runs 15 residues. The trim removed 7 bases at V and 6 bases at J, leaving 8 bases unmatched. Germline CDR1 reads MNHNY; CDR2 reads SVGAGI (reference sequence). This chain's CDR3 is CASTYPLAGGNEQFF. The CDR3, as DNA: TGTGCCAGCACCTACCCCCTAGCGGGAGGCAATGAGCAGTTCTTC.